The rows below give T cell receptor beta chains drawn from one sample of a study of CD8 T cells in ankylosing spondylitis. One entry per CDR3 protein, called by TCRdb with MiXCR from the 5' RACE reads. Among under 550,000 distinct CDR3 sequences listed, 25% to 30% were seen once. Sequencing input: blood, either unsorted or a sorted T cell fraction (not recorded which). The receptor set was obtained from a male donor with ankylosing spondylitis. CDR3s include the opening cysteine and the closing phenylalanine or tryptophan. Each record gives: V gene, J gene, clone size, D gene, CDR3 protein, CDR3 DNA. A D gene is named only where the DNA matches it firmly. Clone size is not always given. Where it is, it says once, few, many or a class for expanded clones.

>TRBV5-1|TRBJ1-5|once|TRBD1
CASSEQGVGQPQHF
TGCGCCAGCAGCGAACAGGGGGTCGGTCAGCCCCAGCATTTT
>TRBV6-2/TRBV6-3|TRBJ1-6|.|.
CASSWNSPNSPLHF
TGTGCCAGCAGTTGGAACAGCCCAAATTCACCCCTCCACTTT
>TRBV7-9|TRBJ2-7|few|TRBD1
CASSWSGTGWEQYF
TGTGCCAGCAGCTGGTCCGGGACAGGGTGGGAGCAGTACTTC
>TRBV20-1|TRBJ1-1|few|.
CSAYPPSATNTEAFF
TGCAGTGCTTACCCTCCTAGTGCCACGAACACTGAAGCTTTCTTT
>TRBV29-1|TRBJ2-5|few|.
CSLRRAETQYF
TGCAGCTTAAGAAGGGCGGAGACCCAGTACTTC
>TRBV5-6|TRBJ1-5|few|.
CASSAYRGLSNQPQHF
TGTGCCAGCAGCGCATACAGAGGCCTTAGCAATCAGCCCCAGCATTTT
>TRBV15|TRBJ2-3|.|.
CATSRVFGTDTQYF
TGTGCCACCAGCAGAGTATTCGGCACAGATACGCAGTATTTT
>TRBV11-2|TRBJ2-3|few|TRBD2
CASSLRLAGKDTQYF
TGTGCCAGCAGCTTGAGGTTAGCGGGAAAGGATACGCAGTATTTT
>TRBV20-1|TRBJ2-7|few|.
CSASPTVAREQYF
TGCAGTGCTAGTCCTACAGTGGCGCGGGAGCAGTACTTC
>TRBV20-1|TRBJ2-1|.|TRBD2
CSARRASGTWVVGEQFF
TGCAGTGCCCGCCGGGCTAGCGGGACCTGGGTAGTCGGCGAGCAGTTCTTC
>TRBV7-9|TRBJ1-1|.|TRBD1
CASSLGQGVPEAFF
TGTGCCAGCAGCTTAGGACAGGGTGTGCCTGAAGCTTTCTTT
>TRBV20-1|TRBJ2-1|.|.
CSTSPGTRTEEFF
TGCAGTACTTCACCGGGGACCCGGACCGAAGAGTTCTTC
>TRBV20-1|TRBJ1-1|few|.
CSARYQTGNTEAFF
TGCAGTGCTAGGTACCAGACGGGGAACACTGAAGCTTTCTTT
>TRBV20-1|TRBJ2-7|few|TRBD2
CSAFSPTSGTYEQYF
TGCAGTGCTTTCTCCCCGACTAGCGGAACCTACGAGCAGTACTTC
>TRBV12-3/TRBV12-4|TRBJ1-3|few|.
CASSFGRVNSGNTIYF
TGTGCCAGCAGTTTTGGAAGAGTAAACTCTGGAAACACCATATATTTT
>TRBV2|TRBJ1-1|many|.
CASSGDPNTEAFF
TGTGCCAGCAGCGGAGATCCGAACACTGAAGCTTTCTTT
>TRBV9|TRBJ2-3|.|TRBD2
CASSFAGEGDTQYF
TGTGCCAGCAGCTTTGCGGGGGAAGGAGATACGCAGTATTTT
>TRBV20-1|TRBJ2-7|.|.
CSANSGRSSYEQYF
TGCAGTGCTAATAGCGGAAGGAGCTCCTACGAGCAGTACTTC
>TRBV2|TRBJ2-1|.|.
CATLARNEQFF
TGTGCCACCCTAGCCCGGAATGAGCAGTTCTTC
>TRBV5-1|TRBJ2-5|.|TRBD2
CASTPFASGETQYF
TGCGCCAGCACCCCTTTTGCTAGCGGGGAGACCCAGTACTTC
>TRBV20-1|TRBJ2-1|.|TRBD2
CSARISSSGQTSSYNEQFF
TGCAGTGCTAGGATCTCCTCTAGCGGCCAGACGAGCTCCTACAATGAGCAGTTCTTC
>TRBV21-1|TRBJ2-3|few|.
CASSKDRTGLTSTDTQYF
TGTGCCAGCAGCAAAGATAGGACAGGGCTAACTAGCACAGATACGCAGTATTTT
>TRBV11-2|TRBJ2-4|few|.
CASSFNQGREYIQYF
TGTGCCAGCAGCTTCAATCAGGGACGGGAGTACATTCAGTACTTC